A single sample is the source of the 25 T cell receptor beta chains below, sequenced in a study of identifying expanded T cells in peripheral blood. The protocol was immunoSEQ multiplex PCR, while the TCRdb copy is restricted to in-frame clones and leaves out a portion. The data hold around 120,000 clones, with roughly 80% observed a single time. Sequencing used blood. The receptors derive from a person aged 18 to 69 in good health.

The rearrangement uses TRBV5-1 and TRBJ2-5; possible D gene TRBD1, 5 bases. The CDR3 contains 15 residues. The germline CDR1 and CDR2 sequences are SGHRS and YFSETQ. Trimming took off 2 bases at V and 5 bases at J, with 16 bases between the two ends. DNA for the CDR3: TGCGCCAGCAGCTTAGGCGGCAGGGCAGCGGAGACCCAGTACTTC. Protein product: CASSLGGRAAETQYF.

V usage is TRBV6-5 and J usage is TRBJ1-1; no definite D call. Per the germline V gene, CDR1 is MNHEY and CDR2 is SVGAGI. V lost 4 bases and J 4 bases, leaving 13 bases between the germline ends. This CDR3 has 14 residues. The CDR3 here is CASSFSRPGTEAFF. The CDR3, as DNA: TGTGCCAGCAGTTTTAGCCGACCTGGCACTGAAGCTTTCTTT.

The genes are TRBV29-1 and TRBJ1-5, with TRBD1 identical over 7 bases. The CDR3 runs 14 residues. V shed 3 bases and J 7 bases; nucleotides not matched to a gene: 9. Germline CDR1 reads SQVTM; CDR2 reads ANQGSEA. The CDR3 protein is CSVEDRFPRQPQHF. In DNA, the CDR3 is TGCAGCGTTGAGGACAGGTTTCCCCGCCAGCCCCAGCATTTT.

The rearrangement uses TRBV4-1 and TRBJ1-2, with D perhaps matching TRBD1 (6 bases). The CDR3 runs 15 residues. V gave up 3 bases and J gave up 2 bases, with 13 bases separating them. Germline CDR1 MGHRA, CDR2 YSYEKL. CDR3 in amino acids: CASSHSGAMNYGYTF. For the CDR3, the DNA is TGCGCCAGCAGCCATTCAGGGGCGATGAACTATGGCTACACCTTC.

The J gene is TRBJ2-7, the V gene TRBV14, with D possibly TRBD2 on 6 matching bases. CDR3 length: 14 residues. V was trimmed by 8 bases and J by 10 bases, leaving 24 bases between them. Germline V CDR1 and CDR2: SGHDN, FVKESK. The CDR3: CASAGLTGTGSQYF. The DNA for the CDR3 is TGTGCCAGCGCGGGACTCACGGGGACGGGGAGTCAGTACTTC.

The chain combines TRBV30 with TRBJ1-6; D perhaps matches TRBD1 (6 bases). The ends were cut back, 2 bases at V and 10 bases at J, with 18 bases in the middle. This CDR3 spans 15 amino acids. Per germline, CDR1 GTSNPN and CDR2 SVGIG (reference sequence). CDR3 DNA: TGTGCCTGGAGTTCTCCCCTCTTTGGACAGTCACCCCTCCACTTT. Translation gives CAWSSPLFGQSPLHF. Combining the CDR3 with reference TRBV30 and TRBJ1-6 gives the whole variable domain SQTIHQWPATLVQPVGSPLSLECTVEGTSNPNLYWYRQAAGRGLQLLFYSVGIGQISSEVPQNLSASRPQDRQFILSSKKLLLSDSGFYLCAWSSPLFGQSPLHFGNGTRLTVT.

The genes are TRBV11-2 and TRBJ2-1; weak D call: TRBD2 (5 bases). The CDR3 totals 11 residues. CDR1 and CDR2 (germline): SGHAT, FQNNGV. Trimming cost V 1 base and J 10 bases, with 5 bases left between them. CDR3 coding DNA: TGTGCCAGCAGCTTAGGGGAGGAGCAGTTCTTC. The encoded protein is CASSLGEEQFF.

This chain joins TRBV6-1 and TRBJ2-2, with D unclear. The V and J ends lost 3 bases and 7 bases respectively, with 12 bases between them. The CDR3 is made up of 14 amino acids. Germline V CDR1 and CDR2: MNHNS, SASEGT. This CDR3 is CASSDPSRSGELFF. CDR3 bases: TGTGCCAGCAGTGATCCTAGTAGAAGCGGGGAGCTGTTTTTT.

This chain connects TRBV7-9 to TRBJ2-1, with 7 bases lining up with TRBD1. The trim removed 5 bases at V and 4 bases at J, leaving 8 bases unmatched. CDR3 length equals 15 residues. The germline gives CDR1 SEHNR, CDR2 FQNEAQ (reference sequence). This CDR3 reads CASSTYMGQYNEQFF. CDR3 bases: TGTGCCAGCAGCACCTACATGGGACAGTACAATGAGCAGTTCTTC.

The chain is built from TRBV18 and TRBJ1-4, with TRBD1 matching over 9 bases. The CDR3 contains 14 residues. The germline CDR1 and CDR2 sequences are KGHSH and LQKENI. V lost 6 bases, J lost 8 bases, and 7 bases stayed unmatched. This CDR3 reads CASSPRDRDEKLFF. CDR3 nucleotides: TGTGCCAGCTCGCCCCGGGACAGGGACGAAAAACTGTTTTTT.

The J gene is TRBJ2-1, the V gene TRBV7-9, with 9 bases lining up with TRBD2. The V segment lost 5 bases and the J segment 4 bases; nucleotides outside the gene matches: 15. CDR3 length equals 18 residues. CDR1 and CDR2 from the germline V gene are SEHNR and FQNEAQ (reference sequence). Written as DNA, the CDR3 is TGTGCCAGCAGCACCTTTAGCGGGGGCCCAGCTTTTTACAATGAGCAGTTCTTC. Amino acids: CASSTFSGGPAFYNEQFF.

The CDR3 nucleotides read TGTGCCAGCAGCTTAGTGGGGAACTCCTACGAGCAGTACTTC. Encoded protein: CASSLVGNSYEQYF. The chain joins TRBV7-2 to TRBJ2-7; D unclear. This CDR3 is 14 amino acids long. Germline V lookup: CDR1 SGHTA, CDR2 FQGNSA. V shed 1 base and J shed 0 bases, with 7 bases lying between them. The full variable domain, with the rest looked up from reference TRBV7-2 and TRBJ2-7, is GAGVSQSPSNKVTEKGKDVELRCDPISGHTALYWYRQSLGQGLEFLIYFQGNSAPDKSGLPSDRFSAERTGGSVSTLTIQRTQQEDSAVYLCASSLVGNSYEQYFGPGTRLTVT.

CDR3: CASSPGTESYEQYF. CDR3 DNA sequence: TGCGCCAGCAGCCCCGGGACAGAATCCTACGAGCAGTACTTC. The V and J genes are TRBV5-1 and TRBJ2-7, with 7 positions matching TRBD1. CDR3 size: 14 residues. CDR1 is SGHRS and CDR2 is YFSETQ in the germline V gene. Losses at the gene ends were 4 bases for V and 1 base for J; bases not matched to a gene: 5.

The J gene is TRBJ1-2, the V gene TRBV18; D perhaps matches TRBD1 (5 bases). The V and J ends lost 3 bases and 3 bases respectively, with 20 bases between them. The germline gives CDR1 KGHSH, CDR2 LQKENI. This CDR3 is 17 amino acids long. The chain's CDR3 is CASSPPSGGTADYGYTF. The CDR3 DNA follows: TGTGCCAGCTCACCGCCCTCTGGGGGGACGGCAGACTATGGCTACACCTTC.

In DNA, the CDR3 is TGCGCCAGCAGCCAAGAGTCGTATGGATCGGTTCGTCAGCCCCAGCATTTT. Translating gives CASSQESYGSVRQPQHF. The chain has TRBV4-3 and TRBJ1-5; D is uncertain. Germline CDR1 and CDR2: LGHNA and YSLEER. CDR3 length: 17 amino acids. Trimming cost V 0 bases and J 6 bases, with 18 bases left between them.

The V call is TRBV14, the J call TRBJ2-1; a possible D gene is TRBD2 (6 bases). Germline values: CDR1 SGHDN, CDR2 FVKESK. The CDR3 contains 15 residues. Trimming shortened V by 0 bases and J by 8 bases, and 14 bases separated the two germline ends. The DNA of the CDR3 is TGTGCCAGCAGCCAAGATTGGGGGGTGCGGGATGAGCAGTTCTTC. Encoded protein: CASSQDWGVRDEQFF.

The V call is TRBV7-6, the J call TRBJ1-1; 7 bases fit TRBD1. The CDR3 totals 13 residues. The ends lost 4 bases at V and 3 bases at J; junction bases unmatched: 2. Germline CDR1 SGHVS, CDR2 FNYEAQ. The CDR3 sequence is CASSSQGDTEAFF. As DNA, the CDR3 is TGTGCCAGCAGCTCGCAGGGGGACACTGAAGCTTTCTTT.

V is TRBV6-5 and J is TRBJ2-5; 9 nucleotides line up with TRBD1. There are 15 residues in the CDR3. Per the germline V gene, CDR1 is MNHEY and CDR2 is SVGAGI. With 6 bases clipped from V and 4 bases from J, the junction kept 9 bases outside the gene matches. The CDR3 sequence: CASSVTGGRGETQYF. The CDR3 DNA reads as TGTGCCAGCAGCGTTACAGGGGGCCGGGGAGAGACCCAGTACTTC.

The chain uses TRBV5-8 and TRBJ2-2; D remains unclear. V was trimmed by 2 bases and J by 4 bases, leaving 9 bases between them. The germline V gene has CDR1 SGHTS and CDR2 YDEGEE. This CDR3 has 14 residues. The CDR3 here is CASSFRTATGELFF. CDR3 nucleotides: TGTGCCAGCAGCTTTCGGACCGCCACCGGGGAGCTGTTTTTT.

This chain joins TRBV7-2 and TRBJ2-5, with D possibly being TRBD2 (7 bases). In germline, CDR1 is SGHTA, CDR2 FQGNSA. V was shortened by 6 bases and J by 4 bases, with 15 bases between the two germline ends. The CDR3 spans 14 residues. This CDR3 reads CASSSGGAGETQYF. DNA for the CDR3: TGTGCCAGCAGTAGTGGGGGGGCCGGAGAGACCCAGTACTTC.

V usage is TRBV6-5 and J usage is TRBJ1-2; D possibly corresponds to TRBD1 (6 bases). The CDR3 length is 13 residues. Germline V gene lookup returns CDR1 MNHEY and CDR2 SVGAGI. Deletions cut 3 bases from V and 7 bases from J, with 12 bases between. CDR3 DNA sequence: TGTGCCAGCAGTTATCAGAACAGGGTTGGCTACACCTTC. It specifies CASSYQNRVGYTF.

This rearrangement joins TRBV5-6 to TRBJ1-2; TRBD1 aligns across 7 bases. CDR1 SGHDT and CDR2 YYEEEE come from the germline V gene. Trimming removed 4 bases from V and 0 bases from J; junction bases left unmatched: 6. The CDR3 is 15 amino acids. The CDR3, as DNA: TGTGCCAGCAGCCCCCCAGGGGGGACTAACTATGGCTACACCTTC. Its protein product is CASSPPGGTNYGYTF. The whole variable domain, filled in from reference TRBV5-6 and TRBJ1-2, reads DAGVTQSPTHLIKTRGQQVTLRCSPKSGHDTVSWYQQALGQGPQFIFQYYEEEERQRGNFPDRFSGHQFPNYSSELNVNALLLGDSALYLCASSPPGGTNYGYTFGSGTRLTVV.

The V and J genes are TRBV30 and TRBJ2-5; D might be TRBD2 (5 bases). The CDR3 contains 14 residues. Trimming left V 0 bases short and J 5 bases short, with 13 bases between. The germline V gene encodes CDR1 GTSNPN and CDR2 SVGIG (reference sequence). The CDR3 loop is CAWSVTRGRETQYF. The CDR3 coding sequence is TGTGCCTGGAGTGTAACGCGAGGGCGGGAGACCCAGTACTTC.

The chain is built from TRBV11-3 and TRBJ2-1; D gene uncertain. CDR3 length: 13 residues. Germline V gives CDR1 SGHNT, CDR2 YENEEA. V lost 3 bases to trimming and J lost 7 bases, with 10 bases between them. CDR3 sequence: CASSFRFDNEQFF. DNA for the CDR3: TGTGCCAGCAGCTTCAGGTTTGATAATGAGCAGTTCTTC.

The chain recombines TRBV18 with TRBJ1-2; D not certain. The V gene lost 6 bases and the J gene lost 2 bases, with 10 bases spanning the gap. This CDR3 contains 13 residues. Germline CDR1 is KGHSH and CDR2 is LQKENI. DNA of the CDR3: TGTGCCAGCTCTATTGACCAGAACTATGGCTACACCTTC. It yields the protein CASSIDQNYGYTF.